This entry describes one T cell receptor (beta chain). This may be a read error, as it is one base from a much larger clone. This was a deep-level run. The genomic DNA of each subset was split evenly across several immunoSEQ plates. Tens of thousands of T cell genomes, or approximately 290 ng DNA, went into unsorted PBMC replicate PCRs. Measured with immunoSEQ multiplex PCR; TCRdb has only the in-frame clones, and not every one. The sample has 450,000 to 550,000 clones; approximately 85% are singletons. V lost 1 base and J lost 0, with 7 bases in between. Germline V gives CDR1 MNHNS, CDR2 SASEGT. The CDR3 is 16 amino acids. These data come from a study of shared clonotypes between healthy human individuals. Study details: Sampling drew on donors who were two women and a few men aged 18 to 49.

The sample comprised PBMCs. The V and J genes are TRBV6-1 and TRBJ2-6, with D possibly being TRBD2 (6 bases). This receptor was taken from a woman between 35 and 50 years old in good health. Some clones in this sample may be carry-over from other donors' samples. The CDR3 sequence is CASSEEEGSGANVLTF. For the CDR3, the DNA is TGTGCCAGCAGTGAAGAGGAGGGCTCTGGGGCCAACGTCCTGACTTTC.